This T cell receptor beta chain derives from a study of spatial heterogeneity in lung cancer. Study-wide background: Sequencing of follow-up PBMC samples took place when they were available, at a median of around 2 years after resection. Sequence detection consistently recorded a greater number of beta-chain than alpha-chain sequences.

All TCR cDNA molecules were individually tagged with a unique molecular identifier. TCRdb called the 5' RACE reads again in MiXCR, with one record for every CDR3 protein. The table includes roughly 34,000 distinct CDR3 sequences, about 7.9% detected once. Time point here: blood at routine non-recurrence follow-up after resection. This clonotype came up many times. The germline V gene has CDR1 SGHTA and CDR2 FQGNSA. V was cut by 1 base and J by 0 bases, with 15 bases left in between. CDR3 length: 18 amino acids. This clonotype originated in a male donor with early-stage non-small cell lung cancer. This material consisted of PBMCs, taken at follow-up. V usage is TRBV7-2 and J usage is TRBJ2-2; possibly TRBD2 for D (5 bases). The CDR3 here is CASSLELLGSANTGELFF. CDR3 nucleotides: TGTGCCAGCAGCTTAGAACTACTAGGGTCCGCGAACACCGGGGAGCTGTTTTTT.